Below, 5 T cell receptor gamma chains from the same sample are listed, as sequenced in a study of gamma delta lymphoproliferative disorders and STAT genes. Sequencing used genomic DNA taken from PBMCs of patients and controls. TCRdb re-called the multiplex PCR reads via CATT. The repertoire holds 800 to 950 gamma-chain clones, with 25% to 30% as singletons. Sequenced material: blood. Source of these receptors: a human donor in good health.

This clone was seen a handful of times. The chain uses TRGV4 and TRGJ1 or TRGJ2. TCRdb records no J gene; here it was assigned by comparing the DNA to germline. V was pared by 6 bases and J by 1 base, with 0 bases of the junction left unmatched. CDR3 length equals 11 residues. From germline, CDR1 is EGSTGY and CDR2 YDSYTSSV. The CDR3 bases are TGTGCCACCTGGAATTATTATAAGAAACTCTTT. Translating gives CATWNYYKKLF.

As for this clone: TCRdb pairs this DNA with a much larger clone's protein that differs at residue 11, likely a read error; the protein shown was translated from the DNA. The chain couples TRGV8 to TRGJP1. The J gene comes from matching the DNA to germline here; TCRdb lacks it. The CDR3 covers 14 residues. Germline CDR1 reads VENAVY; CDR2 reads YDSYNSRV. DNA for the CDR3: TGTGCCACCTGGGATTGCCCCACTGGTTGGTACAAGATATTT. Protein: CATWDCPTGWYKIF.

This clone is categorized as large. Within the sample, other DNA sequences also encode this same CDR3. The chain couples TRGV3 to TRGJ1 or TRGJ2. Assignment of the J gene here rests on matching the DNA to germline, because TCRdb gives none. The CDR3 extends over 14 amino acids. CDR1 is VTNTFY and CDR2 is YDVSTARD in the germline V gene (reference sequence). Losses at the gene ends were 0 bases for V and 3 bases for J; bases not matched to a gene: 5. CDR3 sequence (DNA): TGTGCCACCTGGGACAGGTCCTTTTATTATAAGAAACTCTTT. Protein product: CATWDRSFYYKKLF.

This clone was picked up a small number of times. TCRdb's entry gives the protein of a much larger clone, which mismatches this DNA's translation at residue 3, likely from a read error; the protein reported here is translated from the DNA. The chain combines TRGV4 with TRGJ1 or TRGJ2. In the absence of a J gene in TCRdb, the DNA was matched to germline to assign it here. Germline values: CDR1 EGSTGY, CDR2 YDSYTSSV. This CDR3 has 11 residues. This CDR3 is CAIWDEDKKLF. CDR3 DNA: TGTGCCATCTGGGATGAGGATAAGAAACTCTTT.

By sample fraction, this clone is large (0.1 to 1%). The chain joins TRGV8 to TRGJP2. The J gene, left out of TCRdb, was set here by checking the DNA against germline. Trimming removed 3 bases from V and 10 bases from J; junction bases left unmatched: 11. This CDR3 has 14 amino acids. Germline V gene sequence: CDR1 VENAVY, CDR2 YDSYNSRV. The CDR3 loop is CATWDFKGGWIKTF. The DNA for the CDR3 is TGTGCCACCTGGGATTTCAAGGGCGGTTGGATCAAGACGTTT.